This TCR beta chain is drawn from a study of blood T cell repertoires in COVID-19. The overall study: COVID-19 samples from acute and convalescent phases originated in the United States, Italy and Spain. T cells, B-cell-depleted T cells, or PBMCs supplied cDNA or gDNA.

In the study's own analysis: Nucleated cell number was recorded as an estimate derived from reference gene primer amplification. The table came from immunoSEQ multiplex PCR; TCRdb's copy has only in-frame clones and leaves some out. V and J calls and clone size follow that table, whereas D and trimming were derived from the DNA. The sample records about 180,000 clones, 86% being singletons. The germline V gene encodes CDR1 GTSNPN and CDR2 SVGIG (reference sequence). There are 12 residues in the CDR3. V was pared by 4 bases and J by 0 bases, with 4 bases between. Cohorts were assigned according to the clinical history that participants reported.

This rearrangement joins TRBV30 to TRBJ1-3; D unclear. This TCR was recovered from a woman in her 30s who had recovered from COVID-19. Input material: PBMCs or T cells enriched from blood (not recorded which). The CDR3 protein is CAWKSSGNTIYF. The DNA of the CDR3 is TGTGCCTGGAAGAGCTCTGGAAACACCATATATTTT.